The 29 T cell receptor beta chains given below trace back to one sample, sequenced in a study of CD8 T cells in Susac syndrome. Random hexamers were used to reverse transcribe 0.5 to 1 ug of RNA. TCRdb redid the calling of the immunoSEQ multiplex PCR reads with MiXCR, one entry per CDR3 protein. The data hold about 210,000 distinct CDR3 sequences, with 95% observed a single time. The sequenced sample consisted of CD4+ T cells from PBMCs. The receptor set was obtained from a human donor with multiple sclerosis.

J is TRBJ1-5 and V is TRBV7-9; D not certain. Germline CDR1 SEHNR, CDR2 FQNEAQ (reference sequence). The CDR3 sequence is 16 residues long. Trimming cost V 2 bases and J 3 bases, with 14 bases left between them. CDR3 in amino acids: CASSLSRPSANQPQHF. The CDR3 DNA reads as TGTGCCAGCAGCTTATCCCGCCCTAGCGCCAATCAGCCCCAGCATTTT. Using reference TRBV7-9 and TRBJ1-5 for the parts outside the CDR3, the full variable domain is DTGVSQNPRHKITKRGQNVTFRCDPISEHNRLYWYRQTLGQGPEFLTYFQNEAQLEKSRLLSDRFSAERPKGSFSTLEIQRTEQGDSAMYLCASSLSRPSANQPQHFGDGTRLSIL.

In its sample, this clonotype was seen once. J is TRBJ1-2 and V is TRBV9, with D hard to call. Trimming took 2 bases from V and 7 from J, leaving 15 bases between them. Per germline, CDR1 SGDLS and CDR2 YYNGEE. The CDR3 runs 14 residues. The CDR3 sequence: CASSVGTSSLGYTF. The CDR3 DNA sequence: TGTGCCAGCAGCGTTGGCACTTCGTCACTTGGCTACACCTTC.

This CDR3 reads CAWSVVAGETQYF. CDR3 in DNA: TGTGCCTGGAGTGTGGTAGCGGGAGAGACCCAGTACTTC. This chain links TRBV30 with TRBJ2-5; 7 nucleotides match TRBD2. The CDR3 covers 13 residues. V dropped 0 bases and J dropped 4; count of bases not matched to a gene: 2. The germline V gene has CDR1 GTSNPN and CDR2 SVGIG (reference sequence).

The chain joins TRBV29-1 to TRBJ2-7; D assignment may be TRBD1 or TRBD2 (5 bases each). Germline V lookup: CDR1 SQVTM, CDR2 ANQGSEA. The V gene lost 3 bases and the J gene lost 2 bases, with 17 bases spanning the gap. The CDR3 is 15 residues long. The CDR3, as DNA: TGCAGCGTTGAGAGGAGAACGGGGCCCACCTACGAGCAGTACTTC. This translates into CSVERRTGPTYEQYF.

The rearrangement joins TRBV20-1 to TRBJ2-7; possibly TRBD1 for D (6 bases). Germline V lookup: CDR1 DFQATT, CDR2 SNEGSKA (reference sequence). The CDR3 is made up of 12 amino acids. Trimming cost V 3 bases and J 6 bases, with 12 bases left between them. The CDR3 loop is CSARKTGREQYF. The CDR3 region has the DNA TGCAGTGCTAGGAAAACAGGGCGCGAGCAGTACTTC.

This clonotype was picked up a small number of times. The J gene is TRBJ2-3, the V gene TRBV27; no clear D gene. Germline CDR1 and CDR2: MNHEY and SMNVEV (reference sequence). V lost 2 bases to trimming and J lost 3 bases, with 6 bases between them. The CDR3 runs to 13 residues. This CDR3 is CASSLKSTDTQYF. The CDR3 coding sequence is TGTGCCAGCAGTTTAAAGAGTACAGATACGCAGTATTTT.

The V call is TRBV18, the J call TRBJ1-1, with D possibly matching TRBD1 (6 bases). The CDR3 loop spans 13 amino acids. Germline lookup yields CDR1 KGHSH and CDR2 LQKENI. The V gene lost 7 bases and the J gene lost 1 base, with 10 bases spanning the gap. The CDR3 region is CASFGQRNTEAFF. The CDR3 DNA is TGTGCCAGCTTTGGACAGAGGAACACTGAAGCTTTCTTT.

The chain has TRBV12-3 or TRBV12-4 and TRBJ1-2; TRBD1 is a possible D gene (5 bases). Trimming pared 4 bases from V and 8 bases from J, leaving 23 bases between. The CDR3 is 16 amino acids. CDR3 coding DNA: TGTGCCAGCAGTTACCCGGGGACGGACCCAATGAAGGGCTACACCTTC. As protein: CASSYPGTDPMKGYTF.

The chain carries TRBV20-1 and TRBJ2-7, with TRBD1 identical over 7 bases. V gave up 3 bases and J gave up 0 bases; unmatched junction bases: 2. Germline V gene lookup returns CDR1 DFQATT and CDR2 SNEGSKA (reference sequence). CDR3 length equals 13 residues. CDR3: CSARGDSSYEQYF. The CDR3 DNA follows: TGCAGTGCTAGGGGGGACAGCTCCTACGAGCAGTACTTC.

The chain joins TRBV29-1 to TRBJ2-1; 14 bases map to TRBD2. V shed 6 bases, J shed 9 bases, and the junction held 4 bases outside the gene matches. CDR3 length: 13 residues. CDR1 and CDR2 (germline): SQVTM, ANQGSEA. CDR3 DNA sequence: TGCAGCGTCGGGACTAGCGGGAGAAGTGAGCAGTTCTTC. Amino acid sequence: CSVGTSGRSEQFF.

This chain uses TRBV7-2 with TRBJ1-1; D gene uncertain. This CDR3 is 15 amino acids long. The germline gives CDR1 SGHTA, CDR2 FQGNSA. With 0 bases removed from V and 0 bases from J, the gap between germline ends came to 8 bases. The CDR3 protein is CASSLARRLNTEAFF. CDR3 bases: TGTGCCAGCAGCTTAGCCCGACGGCTGAACACTGAAGCTTTCTTT.

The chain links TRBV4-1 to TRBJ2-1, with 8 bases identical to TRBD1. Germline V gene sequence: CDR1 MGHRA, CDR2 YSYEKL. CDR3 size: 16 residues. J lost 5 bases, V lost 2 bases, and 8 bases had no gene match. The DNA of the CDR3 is TGCGCCAGCAGCCAACCAGGACAGGGTTTCGACAATGAGCAGTTCTTC. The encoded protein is CASSQPGQGFDNEQFF.

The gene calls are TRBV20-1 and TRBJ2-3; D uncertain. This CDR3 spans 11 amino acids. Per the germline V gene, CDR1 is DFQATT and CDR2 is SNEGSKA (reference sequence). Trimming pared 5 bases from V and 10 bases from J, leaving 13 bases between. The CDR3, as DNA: TGCAGTGCTCGTCAAGCGTTTCCGCAGTATTTT. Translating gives CSARQAFPQYF.

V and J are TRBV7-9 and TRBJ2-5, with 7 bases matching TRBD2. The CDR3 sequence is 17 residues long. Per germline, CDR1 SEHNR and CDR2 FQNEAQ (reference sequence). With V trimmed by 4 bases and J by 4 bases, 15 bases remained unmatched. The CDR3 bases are TGTGCCAGCAGCTCGCTATTCGGGGGAGGGGCAGGAGAGACCCAGTACTTC. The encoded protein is CASSSLFGGGAGETQYF.

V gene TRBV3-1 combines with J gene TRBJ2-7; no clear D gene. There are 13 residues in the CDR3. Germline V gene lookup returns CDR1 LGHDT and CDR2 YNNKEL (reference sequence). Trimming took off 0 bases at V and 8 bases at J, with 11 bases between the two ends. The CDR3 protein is CASSQDLPLKQYF. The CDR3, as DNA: TGTGCCAGCAGCCAAGATCTCCCCCTCAAGCAGTACTTC.

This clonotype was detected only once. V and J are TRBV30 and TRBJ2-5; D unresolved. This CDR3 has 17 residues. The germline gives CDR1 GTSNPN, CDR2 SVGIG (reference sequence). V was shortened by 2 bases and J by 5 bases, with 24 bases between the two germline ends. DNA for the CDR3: TGTGCCTGGAGTCCCTACCTGGGCCATATCCGGACGGAGACCCAGTACTTC. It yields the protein CAWSPYLGHIRTETQYF.

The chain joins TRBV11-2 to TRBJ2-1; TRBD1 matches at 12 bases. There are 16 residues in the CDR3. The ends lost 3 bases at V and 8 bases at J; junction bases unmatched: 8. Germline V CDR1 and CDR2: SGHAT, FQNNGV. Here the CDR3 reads CASSFRQGQGAHEQFF. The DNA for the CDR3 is TGTGCCAGCAGCTTTAGACAGGGACAGGGGGCCCATGAGCAGTTCTTC.

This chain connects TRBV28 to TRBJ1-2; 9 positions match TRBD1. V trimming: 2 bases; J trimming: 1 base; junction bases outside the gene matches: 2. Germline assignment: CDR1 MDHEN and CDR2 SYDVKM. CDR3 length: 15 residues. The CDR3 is CASSLGQGINYGYTF. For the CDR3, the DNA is TGTGCCAGCAGTTTAGGACAGGGGATTAACTATGGCTACACCTTC.

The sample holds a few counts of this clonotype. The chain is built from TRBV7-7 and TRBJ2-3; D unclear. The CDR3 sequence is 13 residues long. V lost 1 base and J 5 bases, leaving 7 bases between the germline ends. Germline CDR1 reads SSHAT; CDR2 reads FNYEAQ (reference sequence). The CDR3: CASSLGRLDTQYF. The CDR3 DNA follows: TGTGCCAGCAGCTTAGGCCGTTTAGATACGCAGTATTTT.

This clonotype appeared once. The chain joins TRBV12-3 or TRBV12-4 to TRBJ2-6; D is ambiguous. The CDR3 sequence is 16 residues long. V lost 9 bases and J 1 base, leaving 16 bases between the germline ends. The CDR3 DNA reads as TGTGCCAGTCGGCTTAGGGTTCTGTCTGGGGCCAACGTCCTGACTTTC. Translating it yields CASRLRVLSGANVLTF.

CDR3 region: CASSLEWDYGYTF. The CDR3 region has the DNA TGTGCCAGCAGCTTAGAATGGGACTATGGCTACACCTTC. The chain links TRBV7-2 to TRBJ1-2; D is uncertain. This CDR3 is built from 13 residues. The V gene's germline CDR1 is SGHTA and CDR2 FQGNSA. V lost 1 base and J 3 bases, leaving 6 bases between the germline ends.

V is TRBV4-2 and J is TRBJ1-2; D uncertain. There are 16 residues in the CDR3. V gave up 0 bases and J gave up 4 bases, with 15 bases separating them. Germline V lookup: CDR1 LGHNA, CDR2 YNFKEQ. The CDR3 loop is CASSQDTRSQVYGYTF. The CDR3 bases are TGTGCCAGCAGCCAAGATACCCGGTCCCAGGTCTATGGCTACACCTTC.

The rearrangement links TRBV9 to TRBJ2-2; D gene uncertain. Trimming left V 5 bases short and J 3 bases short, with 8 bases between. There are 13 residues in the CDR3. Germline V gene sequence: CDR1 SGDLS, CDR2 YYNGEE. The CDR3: CASRTTDTGELFF. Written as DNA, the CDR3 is TGTGCCAGCAGGACGACGGACACCGGGGAGCTGTTTTTT.

CDR3 sequence: CSARARRFTEAFF. DNA for the CDR3: TGCAGTGCTAGAGCTAGAAGGTTTACTGAAGCTTTCTTT. This chain links TRBV20-1 with TRBJ1-1; the D is unclear. With 1 base removed from V and 5 bases from J, the gap between germline ends came to 11 bases. Germline CDR1 reads DFQATT; CDR2 reads SNEGSKA (reference sequence). The CDR3 extends over 13 amino acids.

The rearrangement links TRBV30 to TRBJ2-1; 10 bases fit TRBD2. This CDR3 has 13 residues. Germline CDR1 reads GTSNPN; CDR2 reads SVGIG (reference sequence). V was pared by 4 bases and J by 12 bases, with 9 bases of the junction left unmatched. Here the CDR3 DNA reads TGTGCCTGGAATCTCCTAGCGGGAGCCGTGCAGTTCTTC. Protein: CAWNLLAGAVQFF.

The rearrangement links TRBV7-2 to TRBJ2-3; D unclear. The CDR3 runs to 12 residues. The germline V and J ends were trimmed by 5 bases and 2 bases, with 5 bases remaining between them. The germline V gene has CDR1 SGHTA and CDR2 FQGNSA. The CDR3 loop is CASSAHTDTQYF. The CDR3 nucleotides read TGTGCCAGCAGCGCTCACACAGATACGCAGTATTTT.

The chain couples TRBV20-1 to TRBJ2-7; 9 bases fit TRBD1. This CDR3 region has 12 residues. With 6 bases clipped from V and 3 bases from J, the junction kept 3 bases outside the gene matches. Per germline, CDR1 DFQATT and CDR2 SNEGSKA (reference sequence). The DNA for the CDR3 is TGCAGTGCCTCGGACAGGGGCTACGAGCAGTACTTC. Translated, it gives CSASDRGYEQYF.

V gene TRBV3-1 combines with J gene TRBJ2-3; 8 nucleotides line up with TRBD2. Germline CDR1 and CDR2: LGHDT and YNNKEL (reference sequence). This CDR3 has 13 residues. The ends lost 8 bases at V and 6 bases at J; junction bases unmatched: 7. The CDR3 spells CASDQGLGDTQYF. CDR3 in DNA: TGTGCCAGCGATCAGGGACTAGGCGATACGCAGTATTTT.

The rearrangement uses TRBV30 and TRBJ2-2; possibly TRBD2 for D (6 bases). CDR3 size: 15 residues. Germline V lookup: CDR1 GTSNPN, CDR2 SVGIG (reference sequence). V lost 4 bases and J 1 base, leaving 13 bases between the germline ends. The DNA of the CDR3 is TGTGCCTGGACGGAACTTAGCGGGAACACCGGGGAGCTGTTTTTT. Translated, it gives CAWTELSGNTGELFF.